What follows describes a single T cell receptor (beta chain). Germline lookup yields CDR1 SGDLS and CDR2 YYNGEE. Germline trimming cut 2 bases from V and 4 bases from J; bases unmatched to any gene: 8. The CDR3 is 16 residues long. The sample comes from a study of blood T cell repertoires in COVID-19. Background on the study: Donors in the United States, Italy and Spain gave samples during acute or convalescent COVID-19. T cells, B-cell-depleted T cells, or PBMCs provided the cDNA or gDNA that served as material.

The authors' processing: Estimation of nucleated cell counts relied on the amplification of reference gene primers. This table comes from immunoSEQ multiplex PCR, and its TCRdb copy is limited to in-frame clones, with some not included. Clone size and V and J calls were adopted from that table, with D and trimming inferred from the DNA. The sample gives roughly 60,000 clones, around 83% of which show up once; approximately 3.6% is in the top ten. The rearrangement joins TRBV9 to TRBJ2-5; the match to TRBD2 covers 10 bases. The receptor comes from a woman aged 80 or over with acute or convalescent COVID-19. The sample was peripheral blood. The CDR3 bases are TGTGCCAGCAGCGTGAAAACTAGCGGGGTGAGAGAGACCCAGTACTTC. It yields the protein CASSVKTSGVRETQYF.